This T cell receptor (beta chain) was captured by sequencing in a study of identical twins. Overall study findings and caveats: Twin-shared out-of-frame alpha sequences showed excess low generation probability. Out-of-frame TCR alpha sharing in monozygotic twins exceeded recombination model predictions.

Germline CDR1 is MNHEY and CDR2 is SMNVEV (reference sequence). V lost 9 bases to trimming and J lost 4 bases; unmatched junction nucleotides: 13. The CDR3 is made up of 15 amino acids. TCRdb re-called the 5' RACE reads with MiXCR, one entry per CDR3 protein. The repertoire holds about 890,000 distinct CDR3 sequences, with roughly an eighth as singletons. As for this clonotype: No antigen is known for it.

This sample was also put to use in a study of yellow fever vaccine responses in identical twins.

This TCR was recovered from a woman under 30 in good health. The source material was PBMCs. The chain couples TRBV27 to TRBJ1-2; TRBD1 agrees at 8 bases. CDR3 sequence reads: CASTGTGPGGYGYTF. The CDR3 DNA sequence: TGTGCCAGTACCGGGACAGGACCGGGAGGCTATGGCTACACCTTC.